The rows below give T cell receptor beta chains drawn from one sample of a study of response to subunit inactivated influenza vaccine. TCRdb reprocessed the RT-PCR reads with MiXCR, giving one entry per CDR3 protein. The sample contains roughly 790,000 distinct CDR3 sequences, 20% to 25% of which appear only once. The sample was PBMCs from blood, taken 5 days after vaccination. All receptors come from a man aged 50 or older who received an inactivated influenza vaccine. Both conserved end residues are part of each CDR3. The D gene is left open where the match is weak. The size of a clone is reported for some rows only, either as once, few or many, or as a class for expanded clones.

J: TRBJ2-1
size: -
V: TRBV5-1
D: TRBD1
CDR3: CASTRTGDYNEQFF
DNA: TGCGCCAGCACGAGGACAGGGGATTACAATGAGCAGTTCTTC

J: TRBJ1-5
size: -
V: TRBV20-1
D: TRBD1
CDR3: CSAGQGANQPQHF
DNA: TGCAGTGCCGGACAGGGGGCCAATCAGCCCCAGCATTTT

J: TRBJ1-2
size: -
V: TRBV6-1
D: -
CDR3: CASSESTVYGYTF
DNA: TGTGCCAGCAGTGAATCCACCGTCTATGGCTACACCTTC

J: TRBJ2-7
size: few
V: TRBV20-1
D: -
CDR3: CSALTGVASYEQYF
DNA: TGCAGTGCTCTGACAGGCGTTGCGTCCTACGAGCAGTACTTC

J: TRBJ2-2
size: few
V: TRBV6-4
D: -
CDR3: CASSDASVAGELFF
DNA: TGTGCCAGCAGTGACGCTAGCGTCGCCGGGGAGCTGTTTTTT

J: TRBJ2-1
size: few
V: TRBV20-1
D: TRBD2
CDR3: CSARGLAGVGFYNEQFF
DNA: TGCAGTGCTAGGGGACTAGCGGGGGTGGGTTTCTACAATGAGCAGTTCTTC

J: TRBJ2-5
size: few
V: TRBV2
D: -
CDR3: CASSETGINLGETQYF
DNA: TGTGCCAGCAGTGAAACAGGGATCAATTTAGGGGAGACCCAGTACTTC

J: TRBJ2-7
size: many
V: TRBV12-3/TRBV12-4
D: -
CDR3: CASSLGAPIAYEQYF
DNA: TGTGCCAGCAGTCTCGGGGCTCCAATCGCCTACGAGCAGTACTTC

J: TRBJ2-1
size: -
V: TRBV27
D: -
CDR3: CASSRRPGSYNEQFF
DNA: TGTGCCAGCAGCCGGCGCCCTGGCTCCTACAATGAGCAGTTCTTC

J: TRBJ2-1
size: -
V: TRBV20-1
D: -
CDR3: CSARVPGEKQFF
DNA: TGCAGTGCTAGAGTCCCAGGAGAAAAGCAGTTCTTC

J: TRBJ1-2
size: -
V: TRBV7-2
D: -
CDR3: CASSLAARANYGYTF
DNA: TGTGCCAGCAGCTTAGCAGCCCGAGCTAACTATGGCTACACCTTC

J: TRBJ2-2
size: -
V: TRBV6-1
D: TRBD1
CDR3: CASSPLPGQGLGELFF
DNA: TGTGCCAGCAGTCCCTTACCGGGACAGGGCTTGGGGGAGCTGTTTTTT

J: TRBJ2-1
size: few
V: TRBV4-1
D: -
CDR3: CASSPRSGSYNEQFF
DNA: TGCGCCAGCAGCCCAAGGTCCGGATCCTACAATGAGCAGTTCTTC

J: TRBJ2-5
size: -
V: TRBV30
D: TRBD2
CDR3: CAWSSNPGLAETQYF
DNA: TGTGCCTGGAGTTCTAATCCGGGACTAGCGGAGACCCAGTACTTC

J: TRBJ1-6
size: -
V: TRBV4-2
D: TRBD1
CDR3: CASKGGSGGNSPLHF
DNA: TGTGCCAGTAAGGGAGGGTCAGGGGGTAATTCACCCCTCCACTTT

J: TRBJ1-5
size: -
V: TRBV20-1
D: -
CDR3: CSARDTQLNQPQHF
DNA: TGCAGTGCTAGAGATACACAGCTCAATCAGCCCCAGCATTTT

J: TRBJ2-2
size: -
V: TRBV6-2/TRBV6-3
D: TRBD2
CDR3: CASSYEGGAGLSNTGELFF
DNA: TGTGCCAGCAGTTACGAAGGCGGAGCGGGGCTATCGAACACCGGGGAGCTGTTTTTT

J: TRBJ2-2
size: -
V: TRBV3-1
D: -
CDR3: CASSHRRANTGELFF
DNA: TGTGCCAGCAGCCACCGGCGGGCGAACACCGGGGAGCTGTTTTTT

J: TRBJ2-7
size: few
V: TRBV20-1
D: TRBD2
CDR3: CSARTGLTYEQYF
DNA: TGCAGTGCTAGAACGGGACTAACCTACGAGCAGTACTTC

J: TRBJ1-5
size: -
V: TRBV12-3/TRBV12-4
D: -
CDR3: CASSPRDQPQHF
DNA: TGTGCCAGCAGTCCAAGGGATCAGCCCCAGCATTTT

J: TRBJ1-1
size: -
V: TRBV7-2
D: -
CDR3: CASSLDGRGSAEAFF
DNA: TGTGCCAGCAGCTTAGATGGCAGGGGTAGCGCTGAAGCTTTCTTT

J: TRBJ2-2
size: many
V: TRBV6-2/TRBV6-3
D: -
CDR3: CASSYAARGSSGELFF
DNA: TGTGCCAGCAGTTACGCGGCCAGGGGATCGAGCGGGGAGCTGTTTTTT

J: TRBJ2-2
size: -
V: TRBV7-9
D: -
CDR3: CASSLQVYTNTGELFF
DNA: TGTGCCAGCAGCTTACAGGTCTACACGAACACCGGGGAGCTGTTTTTT

J: TRBJ2-2
size: -
V: TRBV20-1
D: -
CDR3: CSAIQGGGTGELFF
DNA: TGCAGTGCTATTCAGGGGGGCGGCACCGGGGAGCTGTTTTTT

J: TRBJ2-1
size: many
V: TRBV4-1
D: -
CDR3: CASSQGGAGVGGNEQFF
DNA: TGCGCCAGCAGCCAAGGAGGTGCAGGGGTAGGAGGCAATGAGCAGTTCTTC

J: TRBJ2-3
size: few
V: TRBV29-1
D: TRBD2
CDR3: CSVERKKRGLTDTQYF
DNA: TGCAGCGTTGAAAGGAAAAAGCGGGGGCTCACAGATACGCAGTATTTT

J: TRBJ2-5
size: -
V: TRBV6-1
D: -
CDR3: CASTARGARGAEAQYF
DNA: TGTGCCAGCACCGCAAGGGGGGCGCGTGGGGCGGAGGCCCAGTACTTC

J: TRBJ2-7
size: -
V: TRBV7-7
D: TRBD2
CDR3: CASSLSLAGVNEQYF
DNA: TGTGCCAGCAGCTTATCACTAGCGGGAGTAAACGAGCAGTACTTC

J: TRBJ2-1
size: few
V: TRBV27
D: TRBD2
CDR3: CASSLLREDNEQFF
DNA: TGTGCCAGCAGTTTACTACGGGAGGACAATGAGCAGTTCTTC

J: TRBJ2-2
size: few
V: TRBV7-6
D: -
CDR3: CASSLADNWPGELFF
DNA: TGTGCCAGCAGCTTAGCCGACAATTGGCCCGGGGAGCTGTTTTTT

J: TRBJ2-1
size: few
V: TRBV4-2
D: -
CDR3: CASSQGEGDEQFF
DNA: TGTGCCAGCAGCCAAGGAGAAGGGGATGAGCAGTTCTTC

J: TRBJ2-1
size: few
V: TRBV5-1
D: TRBD1
CDR3: CASSEGQGSYEQFF
DNA: TGCGCCAGCAGCGAGGGACAGGGGTCCTATGAGCAGTTCTTC

J: TRBJ2-3
size: few
V: TRBV6-4
D: TRBD1
CDR3: CASSSSLDRGTDTQYF
DNA: TGTGCCAGCAGTTCCTCTTTGGACAGGGGAACAGATACGCAGTATTTT

J: TRBJ1-1
size: few
V: TRBV7-9
D: TRBD1
CDR3: CAGQGFTEAFF
DNA: TGTGCGGGACAGGGCTTCACTGAAGCTTTCTTT

J: TRBJ2-7
size: many
V: TRBV7-9
D: -
CDR3: CASSLSGRSYEQYF
DNA: TGTGCCAGCAGCTTGTCGGGGAGATCCTACGAGCAGTACTTC

J: TRBJ2-5
size: many
V: TRBV12-3/TRBV12-4
D: TRBD1
CDR3: CASSPGQGGSTQYF
DNA: TGTGCCAGCAGTCCGGGACAGGGAGGGAGTACCCAGTACTTC

J: TRBJ2-7
size: once
V: TRBV12-3/TRBV12-4
D: -
CDR3: CASSFSIVGSYEQYF
DNA: TGTGCCAGCAGTTTCTCCATAGTGGGCTCATACGAGCAGTACTTC

J: TRBJ2-1
size: -
V: TRBV3-1
D: TRBD2
CDR3: CACSLAGTSGPYNEQFF
DNA: TGTGCCTGCAGTTTAGCCGGGACTAGCGGGCCATACAATGAGCAGTTCTTC

J: TRBJ2-5
size: -
V: TRBV11-3
D: TRBD1
CDR3: CASSVGQSETQYF
DNA: TGTGCCAGCAGCGTGGGACAGTCAGAGACCCAGTACTTC

J: TRBJ1-2
size: few
V: TRBV7-9
D: -
CDR3: CASSPGQSNYGYTF
DNA: TGTGCCAGCAGCCCCGGACAGTCAAACTATGGCTACACCTTC

J: TRBJ1-3
size: -
V: TRBV9
D: -
CDR3: CASSSSGGGSGNTIYF
DNA: TGTGCCAGCAGCTCCTCTGGGGGGGGCTCTGGAAACACCATATATTTT

J: TRBJ1-1
size: few
V: TRBV29-1
D: -
CDR3: CSVEGGQKGSEAFF
DNA: TGCAGCGTTGAAGGTGGGCAGAAGGGCTCTGAAGCTTTCTTT

J: TRBJ1-1
size: once
V: TRBV2
D: -
CDR3: CASSAEGEKAFF
DNA: TGTGCCAGCAGTGCCGAGGGAGAGAAGGCTTTCTTT

J: TRBJ2-2
size: -
V: TRBV30
D: TRBD2
CDR3: CAWSFGLAGAAGELFF
DNA: TGTGCCTGGAGCTTCGGACTAGCGGGGGCGGCCGGGGAGCTGTTTTTT

J: TRBJ2-2
size: -
V: TRBV30
D: -
CDR3: CAWSLANTGELFF
DNA: TGTGCCTGGAGTCTCGCGAACACCGGGGAGCTGTTTTTT

J: TRBJ1-5
size: few
V: TRBV27
D: -
CDR3: CASRPRDSNQPQHF
DNA: TGTGCCAGCAGGCCCAGAGATAGCAATCAGCCCCAGCATTTT

J: TRBJ2-2
size: -
V: TRBV12-3/TRBV12-4
D: TRBD2
CDR3: CASDPGGTGELFF
DNA: TGTGCCAGCGACCCGGGGGGAACCGGGGAGCTGTTTTTT

J: TRBJ2-7
size: few
V: TRBV30
D: -
CDR3: CAWSPWTPTYEQYF
DNA: TGTGCCTGGAGTCCCTGGACACCAACCTACGAGCAGTACTTC

J: TRBJ2-4
size: few
V: TRBV12-3/TRBV12-4
D: TRBD1
CDR3: CASSLEARGNIQYF
DNA: TGTGCCAGCAGTTTAGAGGCCAGGGGGAACATTCAGTACTTC